The 2 T cell receptor beta chains below were found in one sample sequenced in a study of cytomegalovirus exposure and HLA in healthy donors. It was with 60 Vbeta and 13 Jbeta primers that the PCR ran. Assay used: immunoSEQ multiplex PCR; TCRdb lists only in-frame clones, some missing. Of around 70,000 clones listed, 78% are singletons. Sequencing was carried out using PBMCs. The receptor set was obtained from a woman between 40 and 50 years old in good health and CMV-seropositive.

This clone was seen a handful of times. In nucleotides, the CDR3 is TGCGCCAGCAGCCCCGGACAGGTCGGGGTGGACTACACCTTC. Its protein product is CASSPGQVGVDYTF. The chain recombines TRBV4-1 with TRBJ1-2; TRBD1 matches 7 bases. Germline values: CDR1 MGHRA, CDR2 YSYEKL. The V gene end was trimmed by 4 bases and the J gene end by 10 bases; junction bases not matched to a gene: 12. The CDR3 has 14 residues.

This chain uses TRBV9 with TRBJ1-3; D gene unclear. Germline V gene lookup returns CDR1 SGDLS and CDR2 YYNGEE. The ends were cut back, 3 bases at V and 1 base at J, with 11 bases in the middle. CDR3 length equals 15 residues. In DNA form, the CDR3 reads TGTGCCAGCAGCGCCCGAACGGTGTCTGGAAACACCATATATTTT. Translation: CASSARTVSGNTIYF.